Each of the 2 T cell receptor beta chains below was sequenced from the same sample in a study of blood T cells in healthy people across ages. The use of a sample-barcoded 5' primer and a J-beta primer mix characterized a second PCR of about 7 to 12 cycles. TCRdb re-called the 5' RACE reads through MiXCR, storing one row per CDR3 protein. The sample includes over a million distinct CDR3 sequences, 40% to 45% seen only once; the top ten take approximately 17%. Sequencing was performed on blood. The receptors were sampled from a woman aged 55-70 years in good health.

This clonotype showed up just a few times. V is TRBV3-1 and J is TRBJ1-2; D is possibly TRBD1 (5 bases). V was trimmed by 2 bases and J by 7 bases, leaving 26 bases between them. Germline CDR1 is LGHDT and CDR2 is YNNKEL (reference sequence). The CDR3 runs 18 residues. The CDR3 DNA reads as TGTGCCAGCAGCCAATTCATACCAGGGACCATCGGAGCTGGTGGCTACACCTTC. It translates to CASSQFIPGTIGAGGYTF. The whole variable domain, remainder taken from reference TRBV3-1 and TRBJ1-2, is DTAVSQTPKYLVTQMGNDKSIKCEQNLGHDTMYWYKQDSKKFLKIMFSYNNKELIINETVPNRFSPKSPDKAHLNLHINSLELGDSAVYFCASSQFIPGTIGAGGYTFGSGTRLTVV.

Remarks on this clonotype: At one boundary the junction diverges from the germline segment, which might be a read error. The chain carries TRBV7-9 and TRBJ2-7; 10 bases are shared with TRBD2. The CDR3 is made up of 15 amino acids. Germline values: CDR1 SEHNR, CDR2 FQNEAQ (reference sequence). CDR3 nucleotides: TGTGCCGGCAGCACCATAGCGGGAGGCCACTACGAGCAGTACTTC. As protein: CAGSTIAGGHYEQYF. The entire variable domain, with the rest obtained from reference TRBV7-9 and TRBJ2-7, is as follows: DTGVSQNPRHKITKRGQNVTFRCDPISEHNRLYWYRQTLGQGPEFLTYFQNEAQLEKSRLLSDRFSAERPKGSFSTLEIQRTEQGDSAMYLCAGSTIAGGHYEQYFGPGTRLTVT.